This TCR beta chain is drawn from a study of neurological immune-mediated disorders. Across the whole study: There were approximately 35 multiple sclerosis patients. Of these, around 30 had relapsing-remitting MS and 3 had secondary progressive MS.

It was by 5'RACE with 10-nucleotide random UMIs that the cDNA was made. TCRdb passed the 5' RACE reads through MiXCR, listing each CDR3 protein once. The table includes tens of thousands of distinct CDR3 sequences, roughly 3.8% detected once. Unsorted libraries were generated from 2 million PBMCs held at -80 degrees C. The study's findings and limits: Phylogenetic grouping assigned the repertoires of 18 of 34 multiple sclerosis patients to one related-CDR3 cluster, which constitutes a possible signature.

CDR3 length equals 16 residues. The J segment lost 3 bases and the V segment lost 5 bases, leaving 10 bases of the junction unmatched. The germline V gene has CDR1 MGHRA and CDR2 YSYEKL. This clonotype was seen many times. Its antigen is unknown. Sequencing was performed on PBMCs. The sequence derives from a man in his sixties with multiple sclerosis. J is TRBJ2-3 and V is TRBV4-1, with 8 bases lining up with TRBD2. Here the CDR3 DNA reads TGCGCCAGCAGCGATAAACTAGCGGTCATAACAGATACGCAGTATTTT. Translating it yields CASSDKLAVITDTQYF.